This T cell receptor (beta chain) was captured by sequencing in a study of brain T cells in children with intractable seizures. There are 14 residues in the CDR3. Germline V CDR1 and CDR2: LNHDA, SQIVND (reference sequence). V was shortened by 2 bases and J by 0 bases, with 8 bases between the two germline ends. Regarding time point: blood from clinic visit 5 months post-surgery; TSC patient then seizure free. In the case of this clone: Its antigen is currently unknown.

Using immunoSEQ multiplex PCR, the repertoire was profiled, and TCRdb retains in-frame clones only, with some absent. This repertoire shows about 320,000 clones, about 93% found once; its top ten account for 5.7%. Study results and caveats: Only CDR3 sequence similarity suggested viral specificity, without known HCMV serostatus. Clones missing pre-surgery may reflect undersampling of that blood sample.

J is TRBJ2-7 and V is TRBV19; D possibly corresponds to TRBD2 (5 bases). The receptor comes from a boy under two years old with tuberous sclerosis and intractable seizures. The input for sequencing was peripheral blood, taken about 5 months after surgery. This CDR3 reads CASSISDYSYEQYF. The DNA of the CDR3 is TGTGCCAGTAGTATAAGTGACTACTCCTACGAGCAGTACTTC. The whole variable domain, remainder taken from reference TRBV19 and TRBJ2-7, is DGGITQSPKYLFRKEGQNVTLSCEQNLNHDAMYWYRQDPGQGLRLIYYSQIVNDFQKGDIAEGYSVSREKKESFPLTVTSAQKNPTAFYLCASSISDYSYEQYFGPGTRLTVT.